Listed here is a single T cell receptor beta chain. The sample holds a few counts of this clonotype. Its binding antigen is unknown. One base away there is no much larger clone; base qualities are not given. This sample stems from a study of T cell repertoires in cytomegalovirus infection (dated by TCRdb to between 2019 and 2020). Broadly, across the study: Peptide stimulations targeted recently identified HLA-C-restricted CMV epitopes, whose presentation resists viral immunomodulation, together with well-studied HLA-B-restricted epitopes. Donor HLA type was relevant to the analysis, because carriage of CMV infection together with the matching HLA type was indicated by public TCR beta signatures. Findings and caveats that apply to the study as a whole: In the ex vivo response, HLA-C-restricted CMV-specific TCR beta clonotypes were dominant, and in two of eight donors the single most frequent clonotype came from this HLA-C-restricted group. Carriers of CMV infection plus the relevant HLA type were discriminated by the cumulative frequency of public TCR beta family members in the study cohort and in an independent roughly 370-donor cohort.

In the paper's terms, the treatment or condition label means: in vitro stimulation with specific CMV peptide epitopes to enrich CMV-specific T cells. Sequencing took place on an Illumina HiSeq 1500. Clones were called with MiXCR by TCRdb after fastp trimmed the public reads at Q25, and only in-frame beta chains were retained. Under each unique CDR3 protein, matching rows form one entry showing the most common genes and DNA. Counted in this sample were about 52,000 distinct CDR3 sequences; around 20% of them appeared once. Roughly 77% of the sample goes to the ten largest clones. The CDR3 goes from the cysteine to the phenylalanine over 17 residues. Just the 51-base CDR3 DNA is kept, in frame starting at base 1. The CDR1 and CDR2 encoded by the germline V gene are LGHNA and YNFKEQ. Trimming at the junction amounts to 0 bases on V and 5 bases on J, and the germline ends lie 17 bases apart.

Sequencing used CD8+ T cells from cultured PBMCs, obtained from culture after CMV antigen stimulation. The chain is made from TRBV4-2 and TRBJ2-1; the D call is tentative, TRBD1 or TRBD2, as each matches 6 bases. The clonotype was recovered from a human donor in good health (CMV status not recorded). Some clones in this sample may be carry-over from other donors' samples. The nucleotides read TGTGCCAGCAGCCAAGATATGGGGGGCAGGGTGAACAATGAGCAGTTCTTC. This is translated as CASSQDMGGRVNNEQFF.